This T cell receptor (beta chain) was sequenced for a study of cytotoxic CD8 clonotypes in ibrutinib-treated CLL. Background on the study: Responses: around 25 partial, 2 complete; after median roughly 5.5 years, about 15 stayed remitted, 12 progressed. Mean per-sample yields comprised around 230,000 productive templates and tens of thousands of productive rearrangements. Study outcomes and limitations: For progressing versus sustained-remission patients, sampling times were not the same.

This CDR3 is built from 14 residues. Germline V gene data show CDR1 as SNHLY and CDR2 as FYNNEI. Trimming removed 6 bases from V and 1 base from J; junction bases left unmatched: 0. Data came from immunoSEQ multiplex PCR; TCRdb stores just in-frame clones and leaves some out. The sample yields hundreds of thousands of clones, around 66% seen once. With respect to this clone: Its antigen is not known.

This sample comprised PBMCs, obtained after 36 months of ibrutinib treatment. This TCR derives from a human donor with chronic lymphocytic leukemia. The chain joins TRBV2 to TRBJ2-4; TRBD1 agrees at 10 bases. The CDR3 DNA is TGTGCCAGCAGGACAGGGGGCGCCAAAAACATTCAGTACTTC. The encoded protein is CASRTGGAKNIQYF.